The rows below give T cell receptor beta chains drawn from one sample of a study of shared clonotypes between healthy human individuals. The data were produced by immunoSEQ multiplex PCR, yet TCRdb's version contains in-frame clones alone and is incomplete. In the table there are roughly 2,000,000 clones, about 95% of which are singletons. The sequencing sample was made of naive CD8+ T cells sorted from blood. These TCRs come from a man aged 18 to 29 in good health. Each CDR3 is given with its conserved first and last residue. The D gene is left open where the match is weak. Size values are once, few and many counts, or a class for expanded clones, and some rows have none.

j_call v_call clone_size d_call cdr3_aa cdr3_nt
TRBJ2-1 TRBV6-5 few NA CASSYGGSYNEQFF TGTGCCAGCAGTTACGGTGGTTCCTACAATGAGCAGTTCTTC
TRBJ1-1 TRBV2 NA TRBD1 CASSWGTGNTEAFF TGTGCCAGCAGTTGGGGGACAGGGAACACTGAAGCTTTCTTT
TRBJ2-5 TRBV28 NA TRBD1 CASSIQGARETQYF TGTGCCAGCAGTATACAGGGGGCACGAGAGACCCAGTACTTC
TRBJ2-7 TRBV7-9 NA NA CASSSSHSYEQYF TGTGCCAGCAGCTCATCTCACTCCTACGAGCAGTACTTC
TRBJ2-2 TRBV6-1 NA NA CASSEWGTENGELFF TGTGCCAGCAGTGAATGGGGGACCGAGAACGGGGAGCTGTTTTTT
TRBJ1-6 TRBV27 few TRBD1 CASSLSRTGSSDSPLHF TGTGCCAGCAGTTTATCCCGGACAGGTTCTTCGGATTCACCCCTCCACTTT
TRBJ2-7 TRBV7-6 NA NA CASSSVDRPEYEQYF TGTGCCAGCAGCTCCGTAGACAGGCCAGAGTACGAGCAGTACTTC
TRBJ2-7 TRBV7-2 NA TRBD2 CASSPTGTNYEQYF TGTGCCAGCAGCCCGACGGGGACTAACTACGAGCAGTACTTC
TRBJ2-7 TRBV5-6 NA NA CASSVAGGPYEQYF TGTGCCAGCAGCGTAGCAGGGGGGCCCTACGAGCAGTACTTC
TRBJ2-1 TRBV27 NA NA CASSATGLPYNEQFF TGTGCCAGCAGCGCCACCGGGCTACCCTACAATGAGCAGTTCTTC
TRBJ2-2 TRBV11-2 NA NA CASSPRVGQGSTGELFF TGTGCCAGCAGCCCCCGGGTAGGGCAGGGAAGCACCGGGGAGCTGTTTTTT
TRBJ2-5 TRBV5-6 NA NA CASSLGGEETQYF TGTGCCAGCAGCTTAGGGGGAGAGGAGACCCAGTACTTC
TRBJ1-2 TRBV5-1 NA NA CASSSGGDYGYTF TGCGCCAGCAGCTCCGGGGGAGACTATGGCTACACCTTC
TRBJ2-2 TRBV6-5 NA TRBD2 CASSLADNTGELFF TGTGCCAGCAGTCTAGCGGATAACACCGGGGAGCTGTTTTTT
TRBJ2-6 TRBV9 NA NA CASSGGFSGANVLTF TGTGCCAGCAGCGGGGGTTTTTCTGGGGCCAACGTCCTGACTTTC
TRBJ2-7 TRBV11-2 NA TRBD1 CASSLGDRGEEQYF TGTGCCAGCAGCTTAGGGGACAGGGGCGAGGAGCAGTACTTC
TRBJ1-1 TRBV7-2 NA TRBD1 CASSHGQGARSEAFF TGTGCCAGCAGCCACGGACAGGGGGCGCGGAGTGAAGCTTTCTTT
TRBJ2-2 TRBV4-1 NA NA CASSPEGDRPPGELFF TGCGCCAGCAGCCCGGAGGGAGACCGACCACCCGGGGAGCTGTTTTTT
TRBJ1-1 TRBV30 NA NA CAWSVGSEAFF TGTGCCTGGAGTGTCGGGAGTGAAGCTTTCTTT
TRBJ2-7 TRBV13 NA TRBD1 CASSQDRAYEQYF TGTGCCAGCAGCCAGGACAGGGCCTACGAGCAGTACTTC
TRBJ2-1 TRBV29-1 NA TRBD1 CSVEGQGFYNEQFF TGCAGCGTTGAGGGACAGGGCTTCTACAATGAGCAGTTCTTC
TRBJ1-5 TRBV10-2 NA NA CASSDQIHSNQPQHF TGCGCCAGCAGTGACCAGATCCATAGCAATCAGCCCCAGCATTTT
TRBJ2-3 TRBV4-1 NA TRBD1 CASRGQGNTADTQYF TGCGCCAGCAGAGGACAGGGGAACACAGCAGATACGCAGTATTTT
TRBJ2-3 TRBV9 NA NA CASSVDTGTDTQYF TGTGCCAGCAGCGTAGATACGGGCACAGATACGCAGTATTTT
TRBJ2-7 TRBV6-6 NA TRBD1 CGSSYSEGTEAYEQYF TGTGGCAGCAGTTACTCGGAAGGGACAGAAGCCTACGAGCAGTACTTC
TRBJ2-6 TRBV2 NA NA CASSEGGSGANVLTF TGTGCCAGCAGTGAAGGGGGCTCTGGGGCCAACGTCCTGACTTTC
TRBJ2-7 TRBV4-1 NA TRBD1 CASSPTWDSPTYEQYF TGCGCCAGCAGCCCCACCTGGGACAGCCCAACCTACGAGCAGTACTTC
TRBJ2-2 TRBV11-2 NA NA CASSPRESGGELFF TGTGCCAGCAGCCCTAGGGAGAGCGGCGGGGAGCTGTTTTTT
TRBJ2-7 TRBV5-4 NA NA CASSLSSYEQYF TGTGCCAGCAGTCTTAGCTCCTACGAGCAGTACTTC
TRBJ2-3 TRBV5-1 NA TRBD1 CASRDGQGIDTQYF TGCGCCAGCCGTGATGGACAGGGGATAGATACGCAGTATTTT
TRBJ2-1 TRBV4-1 NA NA CASSQGVSGYNEQFF TGCGCCAGCAGCCAAGGGGTTAGCGGATACAATGAGCAGTTCTTC
TRBJ1-2 TRBV7-8 NA NA CASSASTAYYGYTF TGTGCCAGCAGCGCCAGCACGGCGTACTATGGCTACACCTTC
TRBJ2-7 TRBV7-8 NA TRBD2 CASSLREETYEQYF TGTGCCAGCAGCCTCCGGGAGGAAACCTACGAGCAGTACTTC
TRBJ2-2 TRBV7-9 NA NA CASSPWTPSGELFF TGTGCCAGCAGTCCCTGGACTCCCTCCGGGGAGCTGTTTTTT
TRBJ2-7 TRBV27 NA NA CASSYSSQYEQYF TGTGCCAGCAGTTATAGTAGTCAGTACGAGCAGTACTTC
TRBJ2-7 TRBV6-1 NA NA CASRRDGSYEQYF TGTGCCAGCAGACGAGACGGATCCTACGAGCAGTACTTC
TRBJ1-1 TRBV4-3 once NA CASSQDRGTEAFF TGCGCCAGCAGCCAAGATCGAGGGACTGAAGCTTTCTTT
TRBJ2-3 TRBV6-5 NA NA CASSYGGGTDTQYF TGTGCCAGCAGTTATGGTGGGGGCACAGATACGCAGTATTTT
TRBJ2-1 TRBV5-1 NA NA CASSLIAGFVDEQFF TGCGCCAGCTCTTTGATTGCGGGGTTCGTGGATGAGCAGTTCTTC
TRBJ2-1 TRBV19 NA TRBD2 CASRGTSGANEQFF TGTGCCAGTAGGGGGACTAGCGGGGCCAATGAGCAGTTCTTC
TRBJ1-4 TRBV10-2 NA NA CASSDRSGEDEKLFF TGCGCCAGCAGTGACCGGTCAGGGGAGGATGAAAAACTGTTTTTT
TRBJ2-7 TRBV4-3 NA NA CASSQGSGVAYEQYF TGCGCCAGCAGCCAAGGCTCCGGGGTGGCCTACGAGCAGTACTTC
TRBJ1-5 TRBV10-3 NA TRBD1 CAIRDPGQGGNQPQHF TGTGCCATCAGGGACCCGGGACAGGGAGGCAATCAGCCCCAGCATTTT
TRBJ2-1 TRBV6-6 NA NA CASGWTRDEQFF TGTGCCTCGGGCTGGACTCGCGATGAGCAGTTCTTC
TRBJ1-1 TRBV7-9 NA NA CASSLGAGTEAFF TGTGCCAGCAGCTTAGGGGCGGGCACTGAAGCTTTCTTT
TRBJ2-7 TRBV10-3 few TRBD2 CAIAGGQSSYEQYF TGTGCCATCGCGGGGGGGCAAAGCTCCTACGAGCAGTACTTC
TRBJ2-7 TRBV5-1 NA TRBD1 CASSLRTGTNYEQYF TGCGCCAGCAGCCTAAGGACAGGGACGAACTACGAGCAGTACTTC
TRBJ2-7 TRBV10-3 NA NA CAISEASSYEQYF TGTGCCATCAGTGAGGCAAGCTCCTACGAGCAGTACTTC
TRBJ2-7 TRBV10-1 NA TRBD1 CASSEPGQGTEQYF TGCGCCAGCAGTGAACCGGGACAGGGGACCGAGCAGTACTTC
TRBJ1-1 TRBV6-6 NA NA CASSFLDRLNTEAFF TGTGCCAGCAGTTTCCTCGACAGACTGAACACTGAAGCTTTCTTT
TRBJ2-5 TRBV4-2 NA NA CASSQSRGEAETQYF TGTGCCAGCAGCCAATCAAGGGGGGAGGCCGAGACCCAGTACTTC